The present TCR beta chain was sequenced within a study of beta chain features in type 1 diabetes. Looking at the study overall: Similarity in age, gender and cell yields was seen between patients and healthy donors.

Worth noting for this clone: What it binds is unknown.

Study-wide results and caveats: In every one of the four CD4+ subsets, TCRB CDR3s were moderately but significantly shorter in Type 1 diabetes patients.

Reverse transcription of all isolated RNA meant that expressed TCRB transcripts were sequenced. Some clones are missing from TCRdb's copy, which holds only in-frame ones; the method was immunoSEQ multiplex PCR. The sample carries 310,000 or so clones, approximately 8.2% recorded once. This sequence originates from a woman between 18 and 29 years old in good health. Sequencing input: central memory CD4+ T cells from blood.

CDR3 DNA: TGTGCCAGCAGCTTGCTTCGCAGGGAGGGATATGGCTACACCTTC. It codes for CASSLLRREGYGYTF. The chain joins TRBV5-6 to TRBJ1-2; D is possibly TRBD1 (5 bases). The CDR3 runs to 15 residues. Per the germline V gene, CDR1 is SGHDT and CDR2 is YYEEEE. V shed 1 base and J shed 5 bases, with 15 bases lying between them. Full variable domain (missing parts from reference TRBV5-6 and TRBJ1-2): DAGVTQSPTHLIKTRGQQVTLRCSPKSGHDTVSWYQQALGQGPQFIFQYYEEEERQRGNFPDRFSGHQFPNYSSELNVNALLLGDSALYLCASSLLRREGYGYTFGSGTRLTVV.